This TCR beta chain was documented in a study of Tregs in tolerant kidney transplant recipients. General observations from the study: Some patients' samples used different primers over time, so nucleotide sequences weren't comparable.

Comment on this clone: The antigen is unknown.

Sequencing used immunoSEQ multiplex PCR; TCRdb keeps in-frame clones, though not all of them. This table holds around 74,000 clones, roughly 98% found once. Sequenced here: CD4+ T cells from blood, sampled before the transplant. The sequence derives from a human donor who received a combined kidney and bone marrow transplant.

CDR3 coding DNA: TGTGCCAGCAGCTTGGGCCTCGCGGCGGGGGAGACCCAGTACTTC. It yields the protein CASSLGLAAGETQYF. This chain links TRBV7-3 with TRBJ2-5; D may be TRBD2 (6 bases). Trimming removed 3 bases from V and 5 bases from J, with 16 bases in between. The germline V gene encodes CDR1 SGHTA and CDR2 FQGTGA. This CDR3 is built from 15 residues.